This T cell receptor beta chain was sequenced for a study of CD4 T cells in relation to SARS-CoV-2 and coronaviruses. The overall study: Shared crossreactive spike epitopes were mapped to their HLA restriction.

As concerns this clone: As yet, its antigen is unknown.

Libraries were prepared by immunoSEQ multiplex PCR; TCRdb keeps only in-frame clonotypes and omits some of them. The table lists about 12,000 clones, 69% of them singletons, with around 6.9% in the top ten. The unexposed donors gave CD4+ T cells in about 2010-2019, prior to COVID-19. After 10 to 11 days of culture, CD4+ T cells were isolated. This receptor was obtained from a human donor in good health. Source material: CD4+ T cells from PBMCs, cultured in vitro.

The CDR3 DNA sequence: TGTGCCAGCAGTGACTCGGGAGCACAGAACACTGAAGCTTTCTTT. Protein product: CASSDSGAQNTEAFF. This chain connects TRBV6-4 to TRBJ1-1; D remains ambiguous. The CDR3 spans 15 residues. CDR1 and CDR2 (germline): MRHNA, SNTAGT. V was clipped by 0 bases and J by 1 base, with 9 bases between them.